The next 19 T cell receptor beta chains were all read from a single sample in a study of blood T cell repertoires in COVID-19 (dated by TCRdb to 2020 to 2021). Libraries were prepared through the immunoSEQ multiplex PCR assay. Sourced from immuneACCESS, this table was stored by TCRdb with only in-frame sequences that have V and J called. A share of the clones is absent; for the studies checked, an unresolved V gene accounts for under half, and the remainder has no known explanation. The table for this sample lists over 450,000 clones; approximately 91% of them were counted only once. The ten largest clones take up less than 9% of the sample. The specimen sequenced was peripheral blood. The receptors come from a woman between 45 and 65 years old with COVID-19, enrolled during active disease.

This sequence joins TRBV25-1 and TRBJ2-3; 8 bases align to TRBD1. Trimming cost V 2 bases and J 3 bases; bases outside gene matches: 7. CDR3 length: 16 residues. CDR1 and CDR2 from the germline V gene are MGHDK and SYGVNS. CDR3 sequence: CASSEGDRIVTDTQYF. The CDR3 DNA reads as TGTGCCAGCAGTGAAGGGGACAGGATAGTTACAGATACGCAGTATTTT.

The V gene is TRBV6-4, the J gene TRBJ1-3, with 9 bases that match TRBD1. The trim removed 6 bases at V and 0 bases at J, leaving 3 bases unmatched. Germline CDR1 MRHNA, CDR2 SNTAGT. The CDR3 extends over 15 amino acids. The CDR3 here is CASRGDRDSGNTIYF. DNA for the CDR3: TGTGCCAGCAGGGGGGACAGGGACTCTGGAAACACCATATATTTT.

V is TRBV30 and J is TRBJ2-7; 7 bases align to TRBD2. With V trimmed by 0 bases and J by 6 bases, 11 bases remained unmatched. The CDR3 has 15 amino acids. Germline V lookup: CDR1 GTSNPN, CDR2 SVGIG (reference sequence). The CDR3 here is CAWSVGLGREGEQYF. CDR3 nucleotide sequence: TGTGCCTGGAGTGTAGGTTTAGGGAGGGAAGGCGAGCAGTACTTC. The variable domain in full, with the rest retrieved from reference TRBV30 and TRBJ2-7, is SQTIHQWPATLVQPVGSPLSLECTVEGTSNPNLYWYRQAAGRGLQLLFYSVGIGQISSEVPQNLSASRPQDRQFILSSKKLLLSDSGFYLCAWSVGLGREGEQYFGPGTRLTVT.

This chain connects TRBV27 to TRBJ1-2; D may be TRBD1 (6 bases). Germline CDR1 is MNHEY and CDR2 is SMNVEV (reference sequence). V lost 2 bases, J lost 8 bases, and 12 bases lay in between. This CDR3 region has 13 residues. The CDR3 loop is CASSLGAGDGYTF. DNA of the CDR3: TGTGCCAGCAGTTTAGGCGCAGGGGACGGCTACACCTTC.

The rearrangement uses TRBV28 and TRBJ2-2; the D gene is possibly TRBD2 (5 bases). The CDR3 consists of 18 residues. Trimming cost V 5 bases and J 2 bases, with 21 bases left between them. Germline V lookup: CDR1 MDHEN, CDR2 SYDVKM. CDR3 loop: CASSTYLGAKLNTGELFF. CDR3 in DNA: TGTGCCAGCAGTACCTACCTGGGAGCAAAACTAAACACCGGGGAGCTGTTTTTT.

The rearrangement uses TRBV9 and TRBJ2-5, with 8 bases aligning to TRBD2. CDR3 length equals 14 residues. The V gene end was trimmed by 4 bases and the J gene end by 2 bases; junction bases not matched to a gene: 4. CDR1 and CDR2 from the germline V gene are SGDLS and YYNGEE. The CDR3 DNA reads as TGTGCCAGCAGCTTCCGACTAGCGCAAGAGACCCAGTACTTC. Translated, it gives CASSFRLAQETQYF.

In its sample, this clone was seen once. The V gene is TRBV5-1, the J gene TRBJ1-1, with 7 nucleotides matching TRBD1. This CDR3 has 14 residues. The J segment lost 6 bases and the V segment lost 4 bases, leaving 9 bases of the junction unmatched. Germline V gene lookup returns CDR1 SGHRS and CDR2 YFSETQ. DNA of the CDR3: TGCGCCAGCAGCCTCCAACAGGGGACCGCTGAAGCTTTCTTT. Its translation is CASSLQQGTAEAFF.

The CDR3 loop reads CASSQLGQGSNQPQHF. The CDR3 coding sequence is TGCGCCAGCAGCCAATTGGGGCAGGGAAGCAATCAGCCCCAGCATTTT. This chain links TRBV4-1 with TRBJ1-5; tentatively, D is TRBD1 (5 bases). CDR3 size: 16 residues. V gave up 2 bases and J gave up 1 base, with 12 bases separating them. Germline values: CDR1 MGHRA, CDR2 YSYEKL.

This rearrangement joins TRBV11-1 to TRBJ2-3, with no clear D. V lost 3 bases to trimming and J lost 0 bases, with 4 bases between them. Looked up from germline, CDR1 is SGHAT and CDR2 is FQDESV (reference sequence). This CDR3 has 13 residues. The DNA for the CDR3 is TGTGCCAGCAGCTTGACTAGCACAGATACGCAGTATTTT. Its translation: CASSLTSTDTQYF.

CDR3 nucleotides: TGTGCCTCCCGACAGGAGGTAGAGACCCAGTACTTC. It encodes CASRQEVETQYF. The rearrangement joins TRBV30 to TRBJ2-5; the D gene is possibly TRBD1 (6 bases). Trimming took off 7 bases at V and 4 bases at J, with 13 bases between the two ends. Germline CDR1 is GTSNPN and CDR2 is SVGIG (reference sequence). The CDR3 has 12 residues.

Note on this clone: The same CDR3 is also encoded by other DNA sequences in this sample. The chain links TRBV11-2 to TRBJ1-2; no reliable D call. The CDR3 is 12 amino acids. The germline V and J ends were trimmed by 0 bases and 6 bases, with 5 bases remaining between them. Looked up from germline, CDR1 is SGHAT and CDR2 is FQNNGV. CDR3 residues: CASSLEGDGYTF. The CDR3 DNA follows: TGTGCCAGCAGCTTAGAGGGAGATGGCTACACCTTC.

The chain employs TRBV14 and TRBJ1-2, with 10 nucleotides matching TRBD1. CDR3 length equals 15 residues. The J segment lost 4 bases and the V segment lost 4 bases, leaving 6 bases of the junction unmatched. The V gene's germline CDR1 is SGHDN and CDR2 FVKESK. The CDR3 nucleotides are TGTGCCAGCAGCCTTCGACAGGGGGCGGGCTATGGCTACACCTTC. This codes for CASSLRQGAGYGYTF.

The rearrangement uses TRBV28 and TRBJ1-6, with TRBD1 matching 8 bases. With 1 base clipped from V and 9 bases from J, the junction kept 11 bases outside the gene matches. Germline assignment: CDR1 MDHEN and CDR2 SYDVKM. This CDR3 has 17 amino acids. CDR3 DNA sequence: TGTGCCAGCAGTTTATACGCAGGACAGGGAGGGGGTTCACCCCTCCACTTT. Protein: CASSLYAGQGGGSPLHF.

This chain links TRBV5-1 with TRBJ1-1; 7 positions agree with TRBD1. With V trimmed by 4 bases and J by 7 bases, 7 bases remained unmatched. This CDR3 contains 13 residues. Germline-derived CDR1 and CDR2 are SGHRS and YFSETQ. The CDR3 bases are TGCGCCAGCAGCCTGACAGGGTCCAATGAAGCTTTCTTT. Its protein product is CASSLTGSNEAFF. The variable domain in full, with the rest retrieved from reference TRBV5-1 and TRBJ1-1, is KAGVTQTPRYLIKTRGQQVTLSCSPISGHRSVSWYQQTPGQGLQFLFEYFSETQRNKGNFPGRFSGRQFSNSRSEMNVSTLELGDSALYLCASSLTGSNEAFFGQGTRLTVV.

This clone appeared a few times. The chain combines TRBV25-1 with TRBJ1-1; a weak D match, TRBD1 (5 bases). The CDR3 spans 15 residues. Germline V gene data show CDR1 as MGHDK and CDR2 as SYGVNS. Trimming took off 6 bases at V and 3 bases at J, with 17 bases between the two ends. The CDR3 loop is CASRINLGADTEAFF. CDR3 in DNA: TGTGCCAGCAGAATAAACTTAGGGGCGGACACTGAAGCTTTCTTT.

On this clone itself: The DNA is left out, because the CDR3 cannot be placed on it with certainty; the CDR3 is given as TCRdb lists it. The gene calls are TRBV21-1 and TRBJ2-3; the DNA was not compared with TRBD2, the D call given in the table. TRBV21-1 is recorded as a pseudogene. Both ends counted, the CDR3 spans 12 residues. The CDR3 here is CASSWGPGAQYF.

The V gene is TRBV29-1, the J gene TRBJ1-1; D perhaps matches TRBD1 (5 bases). CDR1 and CDR2 (germline): SQVTM, ANQGSEA. The CDR3 runs to 15 residues. V was cut by 0 bases and J by 1 base, with 12 bases left in between. CDR3: CSVEDIRGRNTEAFF. DNA for the CDR3: TGCAGCGTTGAAGATATAAGGGGAAGGAACACTGAAGCTTTCTTT. The complete variable domain, with remaining parts taken from reference TRBV29-1 and TRBJ1-1, reads SAVISQKPSRDICQRGTSLTIQCQVDSQVTMMFWYRQQPGQSLTLIATANQGSEATYESGFVIDKFPISRPNLTFSTLTVSNMSPEDSSIYLCSVEDIRGRNTEAFFGQGTRLTVV.

On this clone: Other DNA sequences of this sample code for an identical CDR3. V and J are TRBV7-2 and TRBJ2-7; maybe TRBD2 (6 bases). This CDR3 comprises 15 residues. Germline V gene data show CDR1 as SGHTA and CDR2 as FQGNSA. V lost 0 bases to trimming and J lost 1 base, with 10 bases between them. The chain's CDR3 is CASSLAFGGSYEQYF. The CDR3 nucleotides are TGTGCCAGCAGCTTAGCGTTTGGGGGGTCCTACGAGCAGTACTTC.

The V and J genes are TRBV5-1 and TRBJ2-5; 8 bases align to TRBD1. From germline, CDR1 is SGHRS and CDR2 YFSETQ. This CDR3 comprises 15 residues. Unmatched junction bases numbered 6, after V lost 4 bases and J lost 1 base. This chain's CDR3 is CASSGGTGSQETQYF. The CDR3 region has the DNA TGCGCCAGCAGCGGGGGGACAGGTTCCCAAGAGACCCAGTACTTC.